The 23 T cell receptor beta chains given below trace back to one sample, sequenced in a study of blood T cells in healthy people across ages. Then a second PCR, running roughly 7 to 11 cycles, was carried out with a sample-barcoded 5' primer and a J-beta primer mix. MiXCR, run by TCRdb on the 5' RACE reads, gives a single entry per CDR3 protein. In the table there are fewer than 1 million distinct CDR3 sequences, around two fifths of which are singletons. The sequencing input was blood. These receptors came from a man aged 55 to 70 in good health.

The chain has TRBV27 and TRBJ2-1, with a tentative D call TRBD1 (6 bases). The DNA end favors TRBJ2-7, so the J call may be wrong. CDR3 size: 14 residues. Germline loops: CDR1 MNHEY, CDR2 SMNVEV (reference sequence). CDR3 amino acids: CASSGQSGPYEQYF. CDR3 DNA: TGTGCCAGCAGTGGACAGAGCGGTCCGTACGAGCAGTACTTC.

This clonotype was counted a few times. This rearrangement joins TRBV12-3 or TRBV12-4 to TRBJ2-7; 7 positions match TRBD1. Gene TRBJ2-5 matches the end of the DNA better, so the J call may be wrong. This CDR3 comprises 17 residues. CDR3 protein: CASSSKPGQPFQETQYF. The DNA for the CDR3 is TGTGCCAGCAGTTCAAAACCGGGACAGCCCTTTCAGGAGACCCAGTACTTC.

This chain joins TRBV4-1 and TRBJ1-2; D unclear. Trimming left V 0 bases short and J 4 bases short, with 9 bases between. Germline loops: CDR1 MGHRA, CDR2 YSYEKL. There are 14 residues in the CDR3. The CDR3 loop reads CASSQDGDTYGYTF. The CDR3 coding sequence is TGCGCCAGCAGCCAAGACGGGGATACCTATGGCTACACCTTC.

This clonotype has a handful of counts. The CDR3 protein is CASSLGNGGEQFF. CDR3 nucleotides: TGTGCCAGCAGCTTAGGCAATGGCGGGGAGCAGTTCTTC. The gene calls are TRBV7-6 and TRBJ2-1; possibly TRBD2 for D (5 bases). Trimming pared 1 base from V and 10 bases from J, leaving 11 bases between. The V gene's germline CDR1 is SGHVS and CDR2 FNYEAQ. CDR3 length equals 13 residues.

This chain joins TRBV20-1 and TRBJ2-3; 7 bases agree with TRBD1. CDR1 is DFQATT and CDR2 is SNEGSKA in the germline V gene (reference sequence). CDR3 length: 15 residues. Unmatched junction bases numbered 7, after V lost 0 bases and J lost 4 bases. The chain's CDR3 is CSARDESTGADTQYF. The CDR3 nucleotides are TGCAGTGCTAGAGACGAAAGTACAGGGGCAGATACGCAGTATTTT.

This clonotype was seen a few times. The chain recombines TRBV20-1 with TRBJ2-7; either TRBD1 or TRBD2 may fit D (6 bases each). Germline CDR1 is DFQATT and CDR2 is SNEGSKA (reference sequence). V lost 2 bases and J 0 bases, leaving 14 bases between the germline ends. There are 15 residues in the CDR3. CDR3 bases: TGCAGTGCTAGAAGGGGGGAAGTGAGCTCCTACGAGCAGTACTTC. Protein: CSARRGEVSSYEQYF.

The chain links TRBV4-3 to TRBJ2-4; D unresolved. The better agreement between TRBJ2-7 and the DNA end casts doubt on the J call. From germline, CDR1 is LGHNA and CDR2 YSLEER. The CDR3 is 15 amino acids. The CDR3 reads CASSQEFVRSYEQYF. CDR3 bases: TGCGCCAGCAGCCAAGAATTTGTGAGGAGCTACGAGCAGTACTTC.

V is TRBV10-3 and J is TRBJ1-6; the D gene is possibly TRBD1 (5 bases). The germline V gene encodes CDR1 ENHRY and CDR2 SYGVKD. CDR3 length equals 12 residues. The V gene lost 10 bases and the J gene lost 8 bases, with 12 bases spanning the gap. The CDR3 region has the DNA TGTGCCACCCGGGGAGGGGATTCACCCCTCCACTTT. Translating gives CATRGGDSPLHF.

CDR3 sequence reads: CSARRAALNQPQHF. DNA for the CDR3: TGCAGTGCTAGACGGGCAGCACTCAATCAGCCCCAGCATTTT. This chain connects TRBV20-1 to TRBJ1-5; D call uncertain. Germline lookup yields CDR1 DFQATT and CDR2 SNEGSKA (reference sequence). This CDR3 comprises 14 residues. V lost 2 bases and J lost 3, with 11 bases in between.

The chain links TRBV30 to TRBJ1-2, with TRBD1 matching 7 bases. CDR1 GTSNPN and CDR2 SVGIG come from the germline V gene (reference sequence). V trimming: 2 bases; J trimming: 7 bases; junction bases outside the gene matches: 4. This CDR3 region has 12 residues. The CDR3: CAWSTGVSGYTF. The DNA for the CDR3 is TGTGCCTGGAGTACAGGGGTCTCTGGCTACACCTTC.

This chain links TRBV3-1 with TRBJ2-5; tentatively, D is TRBD1 (6 bases). Near its end, the DNA agrees better with TRBJ2-7, so the J call may be wrong. This CDR3 region has 15 residues. Germline assignment: CDR1 LGHDT and CDR2 YNNKEL (reference sequence). CDR3 residues: CASSQGQGYLYEQYF. CDR3 nucleotide sequence: TGTGCCAGCAGCCAAGGCCAGGGGTATCTCTACGAGCAGTACTTC.

The V gene is TRBV4-3, the J gene TRBJ2-5; 7 bases are a match to TRBD2. V lost 2 bases to trimming and J lost 0 bases; unmatched junction nucleotides: 3. Germline lookup yields CDR1 LGHNA and CDR2 YSLEER. The CDR3 contains 15 residues. The CDR3: CASSQLAAYQETQYF. The CDR3 DNA sequence: TGCGCCAGCAGCCAACTAGCGGCGTACCAAGAGACCCAGTACTTC.

The CDR3 DNA reads TGTGCCAGCAGCTCCTCAGGGGACGGGGCCCAGTACTTC. Encoded protein: CASSSSGDGAQYF. The chain combines TRBV5-4 with TRBJ2-5; tentative D call: TRBD1 (6 bases). This CDR3 is 13 amino acids long. Germline loops: CDR1 SGHNT, CDR2 YYREEE (reference sequence). V dropped 3 bases and J dropped 9 bases, with 15 bases sitting between them.

V gene TRBV5-1 combines with J gene TRBJ2-5; 9 nucleotides match TRBD1. TRBJ2-7 explains the end of the DNA better; the J call may be wrong. CDR3 length equals 17 residues. Germline V lookup: CDR1 SGHRS, CDR2 YFSETQ. CDR3 protein: CASSLVPSGTGRGEQYF. CDR3 DNA sequence: TGCGCCAGCAGCTTGGTGCCGAGCGGGACAGGGAGAGGCGAGCAGTACTTC.

This clonotype was found a few times. V is TRBV20-1 and J is TRBJ2-1; TRBD2 matches 16 bases. V was pared by 6 bases and J by 10 bases, with 9 bases of the junction left unmatched. CDR1 is DFQATT, CDR2 SNEGSKA, per germline (reference sequence). The CDR3 is 15 amino acids. The CDR3 DNA reads as TGCAGTGCAACCGGGACTAGCGGGGGGGCATGGGAGCAGTTCTTC. Its translation is CSATGTSGGAWEQFF.

Only a few counts were recorded for this clonotype. The chain has TRBV3-1 and TRBJ2-3; D gene unclear. Germline CDR1 reads LGHDT; CDR2 reads YNNKEL (reference sequence). Trimming shortened V by 1 base and J by 8 bases, and 4 bases separated the two germline ends. The CDR3 sequence is 11 residues long. The chain's CDR3 is CASSQGGTQYF. Written as DNA, the CDR3 is TGTGCCAGCAGCCAAGGAGGTACGCAGTATTTT.

This clonotype was detected once. The rearrangement joins TRBV20-1 to TRBJ1-1; D is possibly TRBD1 (5 bases). There are 12 residues in the CDR3. CDR1 and CDR2 (germline): DFQATT, SNEGSKA (reference sequence). The V end lost 6 bases, the J end lost 3 bases, and 11 bases lay between the germline ends. The CDR3, as DNA: TGCAGTGCGCAGGACACTCACACTGAAGCTTTCTTT. This sequence encodes CSAQDTHTEAFF.

V gene TRBV6-5 combines with J gene TRBJ1-2; D ambiguous. The V end was cut by 8 bases, the J end by 4 bases, with 17 bases between. The germline CDR1 and CDR2 sequences are MNHEY and SVGAGI. The CDR3 length is 14 residues. CDR3 in DNA: TGTGCCAGCGGAAACCCAGGCTTGGGCTATGGCTACACCTTC. Encoded protein: CASGNPGLGYGYTF.

The V call is TRBV9, the J call TRBJ1-3; D not certain. This CDR3 has 15 amino acids. Trimming shortened V by 0 bases and J by 9 bases, and 16 bases separated the two germline ends. Germline V gene lookup returns CDR1 SGDLS and CDR2 YYNGEE. The CDR3 loop reads CASSVATGGLGTIYF. The CDR3 nucleotides are TGTGCCAGCAGCGTAGCTACGGGAGGGCTCGGCACCATATATTTT.

This clonotype was seen more than once but under ten times. The CDR3: CASSATLDEQFF. In DNA, the CDR3 is TGCGCCAGCAGCGCAACTCTTGATGAGCAGTTCTTC. The chain recombines TRBV5-1 with TRBJ2-1; D not resolved. CDR3 length equals 12 residues. Germline CDR1 reads SGHRS; CDR2 reads YFSETQ. V was trimmed by 4 bases and J by 8 bases, leaving 10 bases between them.

This clonotype was seen only a few times. This sequence joins TRBV5-1 and TRBJ1-2; 10 positions match TRBD1. The V gene end was trimmed by 3 bases and the J gene end by 3 bases; junction bases not matched to a gene: 5. Per the germline V gene, CDR1 is SGHRS and CDR2 is YFSETQ. The CDR3 loop spans 15 amino acids. The CDR3 DNA is TGCGCCAGCAGCTCATGGGACAGGGGTGACTATGGCTACACCTTC. It translates to CASSSWDRGDYGYTF.

This clonotype turned up a few times. CDR3 coding DNA: TGTGCCAGCAGCATGGATAGGGTCGGGAACACTGAAGCTTTCTTT. Translating gives CASSMDRVGNTEAFF. The genes are TRBV7-2 and TRBJ1-1; D gene uncertain. The CDR3 length is 15 residues. V dropped 5 bases and J dropped 1 base, with 14 bases sitting between them. CDR1 is SGHTA, CDR2 FQGNSA, per germline.

This chain joins TRBV12-3 or TRBV12-4 and TRBJ2-5; a possible D gene is TRBD1 (5 bases). V was trimmed by 6 bases and J by 5 bases, leaving 16 bases between them. The CDR3 is made up of 14 amino acids. The CDR3 protein is CASRSTGESETQYF. The CDR3 nucleotides read TGTGCCAGCAGGTCTACAGGCGAGTCGGAGACCCAGTACTTC.